Following are 32 T cell receptor beta chains from one sample sequenced in a study of low-dose radiotherapy and immunotherapy resistance in tumors. TRAV- and TRBV-specific primers primed first-strand cDNA, covering alpha and beta chains. Over 20 PCR cycles, TCRs were amplified from a constant-region primer and V-primer adapter. MiXCR, run by TCRdb on the reads, gives a single entry per CDR3 protein. This sample carries some 94,000 distinct CDR3 sequences, 20% to 25% of them seen once, and the ten largest clones take 13%. Time point given: after trial treatment. The treatment denotes: LDRT plus nivolumab, ipilimumab, low-dose cyclophosphamide and aspirin (RACIN trial). The material sequenced was PBMCs, taken after low-dose radiotherapy plus immunotherapy. Receptors were obtained from a female donor with ovarian cancer.

In its sample, this clonotype was seen many times. This chain connects TRBV2 to TRBJ1-6; D is undetermined. Trimming stripped 6 bases from V and 9 bases from J, with 15 bases between. The CDR3 spans 14 residues. Germline CDR1 and CDR2: SNHLY and FYNNEI. CDR3 amino acids: CASSQVGLGSPLHF. The DNA of the CDR3 is TGTGCCAGCAGCCAGGTGGGGTTAGGTTCACCCCTCCACTTT.

Details on this clonotype: A much larger clone lies a single base off, so this may be a read error. The chain uses TRBV6-5 and TRBJ1-5, with D tentatively TRBD1 (5 bases). This CDR3 spans 14 amino acids. V lost 10 bases and J lost 2, with 15 bases in between. The V gene's germline CDR1 is MNHEY and CDR2 SVGAGI. CDR3 region: CANRAGTGNQPQHF. Here the CDR3 DNA reads TGTGCCAACAGAGCCGGGACGGGCAATCAGCCCCAGCATTTT.

This clonotype has at least ten counts. The genes are TRBV3-1 and TRBJ2-1, with TRBD2 identical over 7 bases. Unmatched junction bases numbered 4, after V lost 0 bases and J lost 2 bases. Germline CDR1 LGHDT, CDR2 YNNKEL (reference sequence). This CDR3 comprises 16 residues. The CDR3 DNA reads TGTGCCAGCAGCCAAGATTGGGAGGGCCCCTACAATGAGCAGTTCTTC. Its translation: CASSQDWEGPYNEQFF.

This clonotype appeared many times. The chain recombines TRBV18 with TRBJ1-6; D possibly corresponds to TRBD1 (5 bases). The CDR3 is made up of 15 amino acids. Germline V lookup: CDR1 KGHSH, CDR2 LQKENI. Trimming removed 1 base from V and 6 bases from J, with 10 bases in between. CDR3 DNA: TGTGCCAGCTCACCACTAGCAGGGAGTAATTCACCCCTCCACTTT. Its translation: CASSPLAGSNSPLHF.

This clonotype showed up many times. This rearrangement joins TRBV2 to TRBJ2-1, with 10 bases identical to TRBD2. CDR1 is SNHLY, CDR2 FYNNEI, per germline. V gave up 4 bases and J gave up 4 bases; unmatched junction bases: 4. The CDR3 contains 15 residues. The CDR3 DNA follows: TGTGCCAGCAGTGCCCTTAGCGGGGGGTACAATGAGCAGTTCTTC. Translating it yields CASSALSGGYNEQFF.

This clonotype was found many times. This chain uses TRBV29-1 with TRBJ1-1; TRBD1 matches 11 bases. J gave up 4 bases and V 5 bases, and 3 bases lay outside the gene matches. The CDR3 totals 13 residues. Germline CDR1 and CDR2: SQVTM and ANQGSEA. In DNA form, the CDR3 reads TGCAGCGTTCCGGGACAGGGGGGCACTGAAGCTTTCTTT. It codes for CSVPGQGGTEAFF.

For this clonotype: Given a much more abundant clone one base away, this may be a read error. The V call is TRBV19, the J call TRBJ1-1; no reliable D call. Germline CDR1 is LNHDA and CDR2 is SQIVND (reference sequence). This CDR3 has 13 residues. CDR3 in amino acids: CAGSIGRNTEAFF. As DNA, the CDR3 is TGTGCCGGTAGTATAGGTCGGAACACTGAAGCTTTCTTT.

Ten or more counts support this clonotype. Germline is not matched at one junction end, which may reflect a read error. J is TRBJ1-3 and V is TRBV6-1, with 7 positions matching TRBD1. The germline gives CDR1 MNHNS, CDR2 SASEGT. The CDR3 runs 14 residues. CDR3 sequence (DNA): TGTGCCATCAGTGAACGGCAGGGGGAAGACACCATATATTTT. This sequence encodes CAISERQGEDTIYF.

This clonotype was counted ten times or more. The V gene is TRBV30, the J gene TRBJ1-2; TRBD1 agrees at 8 bases. The CDR3 is made up of 13 amino acids. Germline values: CDR1 GTSNPN, CDR2 SVGIG (reference sequence). J gave up 8 bases and V 8 bases, and 13 bases lay outside the gene matches. This CDR3 reads CAHRGQVFQGYTF. In DNA, the CDR3 is TGTGCCCACAGGGGACAGGTATTTCAAGGCTACACCTTC.

The table lists this clonotype with many counts. This chain joins TRBV29-1 and TRBJ2-4; weak D call: TRBD2 (7 bases). CDR1 and CDR2 (germline): SQVTM, ANQGSEA. The length of the CDR3 is 14 residues. V lost 7 bases and J lost 1, with 14 bases in between. CDR3 DNA sequence: TGCAGCGCCGAGGGGGGGTCGGCCAAAAACATTCAGTACTTC. Protein product: CSAEGGSAKNIQYF.

This clonotype has more than one count but fewer than ten. The chain employs TRBV6-4 and TRBJ2-6; the D gene is possibly TRBD2 (5 bases). The CDR3 has 19 residues. CDR1 and CDR2 (germline): MRHNA, SNTAGT. V lost 6 bases to trimming and J lost 0 bases, with 21 bases between them. The CDR3 region has the DNA TGTGCCAGCAGGATCCTTAGGAGGACGGACCCCTCTGGGGCCAACGTCCTGACTTTC. It translates to CASRILRRTDPSGANVLTF.

This clonotype was detected ten times or more. The V gene is TRBV6-1, the J gene TRBJ2-5; D is unclear. Germline CDR1 is MNHNS and CDR2 is SASEGT. Deletions cut 0 bases from V and 9 bases from J, with 11 bases between. This CDR3 has 13 residues. The DNA of the CDR3 is TGTGCCAGCAGTGAAGCGTCTAGGGTTGCCCAGTACTTC. Protein product: CASSEASRVAQYF.

This clonotype was detected ten times or more. The chain is built from TRBV29-1 and TRBJ2-1; 12 nucleotides agree with TRBD2. In germline, CDR1 is SQVTM, CDR2 ANQGSEA. This CDR3 is 15 amino acids long. V dropped 3 bases and J dropped 6; count of bases not matched to a gene: 6. CDR3 protein: CSVDRGLAGSNEQFF. The CDR3 DNA reads as TGCAGCGTTGATCGGGGACTAGCGGGTTCCAATGAGCAGTTCTTC.

J is TRBJ1-4 and V is TRBV5-1; D unresolved. The CDR3 sequence is 13 residues long. Trimming cost V 4 bases and J 0 bases, with 4 bases left between them. Per the germline V gene, CDR1 is SGHRS and CDR2 is YFSETQ. The CDR3 region is CASSQTTNEKLFF. Written as DNA, the CDR3 is TGCGCCAGCAGCCAGACAACTAATGAAAAACTGTTTTTT.

The table lists this clonotype with many counts. The V and J genes are TRBV6-2 or TRBV6-3 and TRBJ2-7; 8 bases align to TRBD2. This CDR3 has 12 residues. V trimming: 6 bases; J trimming: 5 bases; junction bases outside the gene matches: 3. Germline V gives CDR1 MNHEY, CDR2 SVGEGT. CDR3 amino acids: CASRRGADEQYF. DNA of the CDR3: TGTGCCAGCAGGCGGGGGGCGGACGAGCAGTACTTC.

V usage is TRBV24-1 and J usage is TRBJ1-6; perhaps TRBD1 as D (6 bases). CDR1 is KGHDR, CDR2 SFDVKD, per germline. Trimming removed 5 bases from V and 6 bases from J, with 10 bases in between. The CDR3 extends over 14 amino acids. The chain's CDR3 is CATSGQALNSPLHF. For the CDR3, the DNA is TGTGCCACCAGTGGACAGGCCCTTAATTCACCCCTCCACTTT.

This clonotype was observed many times. The CDR3, as DNA: TGTGCCAGCAGTTCGGACAGGGGGTTTGGGAACACTGAAGCTTTCTTT. Amino acid sequence: CASSSDRGFGNTEAFF. This chain links TRBV28 with TRBJ1-1, with TRBD1 matching 10 bases. The germline CDR1 and CDR2 sequences are MDHEN and SYDVKM. With V trimmed by 4 bases and J by 1 base, 6 bases remained unmatched. The CDR3 spans 16 residues.

As to this clonotype: With a far larger clone one base away, a read error is the likely cause. This sequence joins TRBV6-5 and TRBJ2-1; 7 bases match TRBD1. From germline, CDR1 is MNHEY and CDR2 SVGAGI. The CDR3 covers 18 residues. J was trimmed by 13 bases and V by 6 bases; bases with no gene match: 27. The CDR3 here is CASSKLETRDRSKETQFF. The CDR3, as DNA: TGTGCCAGCAGCAAACTGGAGACACGGGACAGAAGTAAAGAGACCCAGTTCTTC.

This clonotype was counted between two and nine times. The chain combines TRBV28 with TRBJ2-1; 8 bases match TRBD2. CDR3 length: 14 residues. Germline CDR1 MDHEN, CDR2 SYDVKM. J was trimmed by 9 bases and V by 10 bases; bases with no gene match: 14. The CDR3 coding sequence is TGTGCCATCTCCGGGGGGGCCTTGGTAGGTGAGCAGTTCTTC. Protein: CAISGGALVGEQFF. Full variable domain (rest looked up from reference TRBV28 and TRBJ2-1): DVKVTQSSRYLVKRTGEKVFLECVQDMDHENMFWYRQDPGLGLRLIYFSYDVKMKEKGDIPEGYSVSREKKERFSLILESASTNQTSMYLCAISGGALVGEQFFGPGTRLTVL.

Ten or more counts support this clonotype. This chain joins TRBV3-1 and TRBJ2-7; D possibly corresponds to TRBD2 (6 bases). V was clipped by 4 bases and J by 6 bases, with 13 bases between them. The CDR3 runs 13 residues. Germline CDR1 and CDR2: LGHDT and YNNKEL (reference sequence). Here the CDR3 DNA reads TGTGCCAGCAGCCCCGGCGGAGGGGCCGAGCAGTACTTC. Translated: CASSPGGGAEQYF.

This clonotype has ten or more counts. The rearrangement links TRBV28 to TRBJ2-2, with D unclear. Germline V gene data show CDR1 as MDHEN and CDR2 as SYDVKM. CDR3 length: 14 amino acids. The ends were cut back, 1 base at V and 3 bases at J, with 6 bases in the middle. For the CDR3, the DNA is TGTGCCAGCAGTTTATACGGTCACACCGGGGAGCTGTTTTTT. Translation gives CASSLYGHTGELFF.

This clonotype was observed a few times. V gene TRBV30 combines with J gene TRBJ2-7, with D possibly matching TRBD2 (6 bases). CDR3 size: 14 residues. Trimming took off 3 bases at V and 2 bases at J, with 14 bases between the two ends. Germline V gives CDR1 GTSNPN, CDR2 SVGIG (reference sequence). The chain's CDR3 is CAWRTRDWAYEQYF. The CDR3 DNA reads as TGTGCCTGGAGAACCCGGGACTGGGCCTACGAGCAGTACTTC.

This clonotype showed up just a few times. The chain has TRBV28 and TRBJ2-4, with D tentatively TRBD1 or TRBD2 (5 bases each). The CDR3 runs to 16 residues. The V end lost 7 bases, the J end lost 0 bases, and 16 bases lay between the germline ends. Germline values: CDR1 MDHEN, CDR2 SYDVKM. Written as DNA, the CDR3 is TGTGCCAGCACCTATCTTACAGGACTAGCCAAAAACATTCAGTACTTC. Its protein is CASTYLTGLAKNIQYF.

In this sample, this clonotype turned up many times. V usage is TRBV24-1 and J usage is TRBJ2-6; maybe TRBD1 (6 bases). This CDR3 is 19 amino acids long. Germline V CDR1 and CDR2: KGHDR, SFDVKD. The V gene lost 2 bases and the J gene lost 0 bases, with 16 bases spanning the gap. The chain's CDR3 is CATSDSAFTGHSGANVLTF. The CDR3 DNA is TGTGCCACCAGTGATTCGGCATTCACAGGGCACTCTGGGGCCAACGTCCTGACTTTC.

This clonotype has at least ten counts. The chain carries TRBV20-1 and TRBJ2-5, with 9 positions matching TRBD2. The CDR3 covers 17 residues. The junction had 13 bases not matched to a gene; V was cut back by 3 bases and J by 2 bases. Germline V gives CDR1 DFQATT, CDR2 SNEGSKA (reference sequence). The CDR3 spells CSASRGGSGGPQETQYF. In DNA form, the CDR3 reads TGCAGTGCTAGTAGAGGTGGTAGCGGGGGACCTCAAGAGACCCAGTACTTC.

In its sample, this clonotype was seen once. This may arise from a read error, as a much more abundant clone is one base away. The V call is TRBV7-6, the J call TRBJ2-3; TRBD1 or TRBD2 may be the D gene (6 bases each). V dropped 4 bases and J dropped 3 bases, with 20 bases sitting between them. Germline V gene lookup returns CDR1 SGHVS and CDR2 FNYEAQ. This CDR3 region has 17 residues. CDR3 in amino acids: CASSSPGDFWWTDTQYF. In nucleotides, the CDR3 is TGTGCCAGCAGCTCGCCAGGGGACTTCTGGTGGACAGATACGCAGTATTTT. Drawing the rest from reference TRBV7-6 and TRBJ2-3, the complete variable domain is GAGVSQSPRYKVTKRGQDVALRCDPISGHVSLYWYRQALGQGPEFLTYFNYEAQQDKSGLPNDRFSAERPEGSISTLTIQRTEQRDSAMYRCASSSPGDFWWTDTQYFGPGTRLTVL.

This clonotype was counted only a few times. V and J are TRBV28 and TRBJ1-1, with 10 bases identical to TRBD1. Germline CDR1 reads MDHEN; CDR2 reads SYDVKM. There are 14 residues in the CDR3. V shed 6 bases and J 1 base; nucleotides not matched to a gene: 2. The CDR3 region is CASRGTGENTEAFF. As DNA, the CDR3 is TGTGCCAGCAGGGGGACAGGGGAGAACACTGAAGCTTTCTTT.

This clonotype was observed many times. The CDR3 DNA reads as TGCAGTGCTAGAGACGGACTAGCGCCGAGTTGGGAGCAGTTCTTC. Translation: CSARDGLAPSWEQFF. This chain connects TRBV20-1 to TRBJ2-1; TRBD2 matches at 9 bases. The V segment lost 0 bases and the J segment 10 bases; nucleotides outside the gene matches: 10. The CDR3 has 15 residues. Germline assignment: CDR1 DFQATT and CDR2 SNEGSKA (reference sequence).

This clonotype appeared many times. J is TRBJ2-7 and V is TRBV23-1, with 11 bases identical to TRBD1. TRBV23-1 is an ORF for which the function is uncertain. The CDR3 extends over 16 amino acids. V lost 10 bases to trimming and J lost 5 bases; unmatched junction nucleotides: 16. CDR3 bases: TGCGCCATACAACAACCCAAAGGACAGGGGGCGGACGAGCAGTACTTC. Translating it yields CAIQQPKGQGADEQYF.

This clonotype was counted at least ten times. The chain joins TRBV25-1 to TRBJ1-1; D gene uncertain. Between the trimmed V and J ends, which lost 6 bases and 6 bases, there was a span of 8 bases. The CDR3 spans 11 residues. Germline V gives CDR1 MGHDK, CDR2 SYGVNS. CDR3 DNA sequence: TGTGCCAGCAGGGACCGAGCTGAAGCTTTCTTT. It specifies CASRDRAEAFF.

The genes are TRBV30 and TRBJ2-1; possibly TRBD2 for D (6 bases). The CDR3 spans 13 residues. Looked up from germline, CDR1 is GTSNPN and CDR2 is SVGIG (reference sequence). V lost 7 bases and J lost 8, with 18 bases in between. The CDR3 nucleotides are TGTGCCTTACCGGGGCCACCGGGGGATGAGCAGTTCTTC. Amino acids: CALPGPPGDEQFF. The full variable domain, with the rest looked up from reference TRBV30 and TRBJ2-1, is SQTIHQWPATLVQPVGSPLSLECTVEGTSNPNLYWYRQAAGRGLQLLFYSVGIGQISSEVPQNLSASRPQDRQFILSSKKLLLSDSGFYLCALPGPPGDEQFFGPGTRLTVL.

This clonotype was observed many times. The chain couples TRBV10-3 to TRBJ2-2; D gene uncertain. CDR3 length: 14 amino acids. In germline, CDR1 is ENHRY, CDR2 SYGVKD. The ends were cut back, 4 bases at V and 4 bases at J, with 10 bases in the middle. Here the CDR3 reads CAISVNSATGELFF. The CDR3 DNA sequence: TGTGCCATCAGTGTGAACAGCGCCACCGGGGAGCTGTTTTTT.